Listed below are T cell receptor beta chains from one sample, sequenced in a study of shared clonotypes between healthy human individuals. Profiled with immunoSEQ multiplex PCR; TCRdb holds only in-frame clones, not every one. This table holds roughly 1.4 million clones, about 98.5% found once. Sample: naive CD4+ T cells sorted from blood. Receptors originate from a man younger than 45 in good health. Each CDR3 is given with its conserved first and last residue. A D gene is named only where the DNA matches it firmly. Not all rows give a size; the values are once, few, many and, for expanded clones, a class.

>15|-|-|TRBJ2-7|TRBV21-1
TGTGCCAGCAGCAAAGGCCAGGGTGGCTCCTACGAGCAGTACTTC
CASSKGQGGSYEQYF
>15|-|TRBD1|TRBJ1-3|TRBV5-6
TGTGCCAGCAGCAGGGACAGGGGGTCAGGAAACACCATATATTTT
CASSRDRGSGNTIYF
>16|-|TRBD2|TRBJ2-1|TRBV2
TGTGCCAGCAGTGAAGAACTAGCGGGAGGCTGGAATGAGCAGTTCTTC
CASSEELAGGWNEQFF
>13|-|-|TRBJ2-5|TRBV7-7
TGTGCCAGCAGCCTACTGGTCCAAGAGACCCAGTACTTC
CASSLLVQETQYF
>19|-|TRBD2|TRBJ2-1|TRBV18
TGTGCCAGCTCACCTCTAACCGGGACTAGTGGCAGTTTAAGGATAGGGCAGTTCTTC
CASSPLTGTSGSLRIGQFF
>14|-|TRBD2|TRBJ2-3|TRBV28
TGTGCCAGCAGTTTCCTAGCGGGATCGGATACGCAGTATTTT
CASSFLAGSDTQYF
>14|-|-|TRBJ2-3|TRBV27
TGTGCCAGCGGTAACCGGAGGGGCACAGATACGCAGTATTTT
CASGNRRGTDTQYF
>14|-|-|TRBJ2-7|TRBV7-2
TGTGCCAGCAGCTTATCTAAGCCCTCCTACGAGCAGTACTTC
CASSLSKPSYEQYF
>15|-|-|TRBJ2-3|TRBV4-1
TGCGCCAGCAGGATTACGGGACTCCATGCAGATACGCAGTATTTT
CASRITGLHADTQYF
>17|-|TRBD2|TRBJ2-5|TRBV18
TGTGCCAGCTCACCAGAGCGTTGGGCGGGAGGGCGTGAGACCCAGTACTTC
CASSPERWAGGRETQYF
>15|-|TRBD1|TRBJ2-7|TRBV7-2
TGTGCCAGCAGCTTAGAGCAGGGGGCCACCTACGAGCAGTACTTC
CASSLEQGATYEQYF
>13|-|-|TRBJ1-4|TRBV28
TGTGCCAGCAGCTCCCTTGGGGATGAAAAACTGTTTTTT
CASSSLGDEKLFF
>14|-|TRBD1|TRBJ2-7|TRBV6-5
TGTGCCAGCAGTCCCCCCGGGACAGGGAGCGAGCAGTACTTC
CASSPPGTGSEQYF
>15|-|TRBD1|TRBJ2-7|TRBV4-3
TGCGCCAGCAGCCAAGCAGGGGGCGGTAGCTACGAGCAGTACTTC
CASSQAGGGSYEQYF
>14|once|TRBD1|TRBJ1-2|TRBV7-9
TGTGCCAGCAGCTTAGCAGGGGGCAAGCATGGCTACACCTTC
CASSLAGGKHGYTF
>14|-|-|TRBJ1-2|TRBV28
TGTGCCAGCAGTTTAAGTCCGCGGCTTTATGGCTACACCTTC
CASSLSPRLYGYTF
>14|-|TRBD1|TRBJ2-7|TRBV5-6
TGTGCCAGCAGCCCGGACAGGGGCGGCTACGAGCAGTACTTC
CASSPDRGGYEQYF
>14|-|TRBD1|TRBJ1-2|TRBV9
TGTGCCAGCAGCGTAGGACAGGGGGCCGATGGCTACACCTTC
CASSVGQGADGYTF
>15|-|-|TRBJ1-5|TRBV15
TGTGCCACCAGCAGAGATCTGACACTCGATCAGCCCCAGCATTTT
CATSRDLTLDQPQHF
>15|-|TRBD2|TRBJ2-3|TRBV7-9
TGTGCCAGCAGCTACGGGACTAGCGGCGCAGATACGCAGTATTTT
CASSYGTSGADTQYF
>13|-|-|TRBJ1-4|TRBV2
TGTGCCAGCAGTGAATTGGAGGTTGAAAAACTGTTTTTT
CASSELEVEKLFF
>13|-|-|TRBJ2-5|TRBV7-6
TGTGCCAGCAGCTTAGCCATTCGGGAGACCCAGTACTTC
CASSLAIRETQYF
>16|-|-|TRBJ1-2|TRBV30
TGTGCCTGGAGTGTAGGCTCCTTAGGGGGGCTTTATGGCTACACCTTC
CAWSVGSLGGLYGYTF
>14|-|TRBD2|TRBJ2-7|TRBV5-1
TGCGCCAGCAGTTCCACTAGCGGGAGGGGTGAGCAGTACTTC
CASSSTSGRGEQYF
>16|-|TRBD2|TRBJ2-3|TRBV28
TGTGCCAGCAGTTTCCTCGGACTAGCGGGAGTGGATACGCAGTATTTT
CASSFLGLAGVDTQYF
>14|-|-|TRBJ2-5|TRBV12-5
TGTGCTAGTGGTCCCGGGACGGCCCAAGAGACCCAGTACTTC
CASGPGTAQETQYF
>17|-|TRBD2|TRBJ2-2|TRBV27
TGTGCCAGCAGACCCGGCCTCCTAGCGGGAGTCACCGGGGAGCTGTTTTTT
CASRPGLLAGVTGELFF
>12|-|-|TRBJ2-2|TRBV19
TGTGCCAGTACTCCGAACACCGGGGAGCTGTTTTTT
CASTPNTGELFF
>14|-|TRBD1|TRBJ2-3|TRBV28
TGTGCCAGCAGGACAGGGGGCGCGGTAGATACGCAGTATTTT
CASRTGGAVDTQYF
>20|-|-|TRBJ2-5|TRBV5-1
-
CASSWGTGASKRPSTSAQYF
>15|once|-|TRBJ1-4|TRBV5-4
TGTGCCAGCAGGAAAGGGGGGCAGAAGGATGAAAAACTGTTTTTT
CASRKGGQKDEKLFF
>16|-|-|TRBJ2-4|TRBV29-1
TGCAGCGTTGAAGAGAGTTCCGGCAGGGAAGGGGGCATTCAGTACTTC
CSVEESSGREGGIQYF
>15|-|TRBD2|TRBJ2-1|TRBV29-1
TGCAGCGTTGACGCTAGCGGGATCAGATACAATGAGCAGTTCTTC
CSVDASGIRYNEQFF
>17|-|TRBD1|TRBJ2-7|TRBV28
TGTGCCAGCAGTTTCCGTTCACAGGGGGCCATCTCCTACGAGCAGTACTTC
CASSFRSQGAISYEQYF
>16|-|TRBD2|TRBJ2-7|TRBV28
TGTGCCAGCAGTTTATTGGGGACTAGCGGGAGCTACGAGCAGTACTTC
CASSLLGTSGSYEQYF
>15|-|TRBD1|TRBJ1-5|TRBV5-1
TGCGCCAGCAGCTTGGTCGCAGGGGGGAATCAGCCCCAGCATTTT
CASSLVAGGNQPQHF
>15|-|-|TRBJ1-4|TRBV5-4
TGTGCCAGCAGCTTGAATAAGGGCCACTGGGAAAAACTGTTTTTT
CASSLNKGHWEKLFF
>13|-|-|TRBJ2-7|TRBV6-4
TGTGCCAGCAGGGGGGGACCCGACGGCGAGCAGTACTTC
CASRGGPDGEQYF
>15|-|TRBD1|TRBJ1-2|TRBV5-1
TGCGCCAGCAGCTTGCCCGGGACAGTTCCTGATGGCTACACCTTC
CASSLPGTVPDGYTF
>13|once|-|TRBJ2-2|TRBV6-6
TGTGCCAGCAGCCGGAGGGACACCGGGGAGCTGTTTTTT
CASSRRDTGELFF
>14|-|-|TRBJ2-7|TRBV28
TGTGCCAGCAGTGGAACGACAGGCTCCTACGAGCAGTACTTC
CASSGTTGSYEQYF
>16|-|TRBD2|TRBJ2-7|TRBV9
TGTGCCAGCAGCGTAGGCGCCGGGACTAGCGTTCACGAGCAGTACTTC
CASSVGAGTSVHEQYF